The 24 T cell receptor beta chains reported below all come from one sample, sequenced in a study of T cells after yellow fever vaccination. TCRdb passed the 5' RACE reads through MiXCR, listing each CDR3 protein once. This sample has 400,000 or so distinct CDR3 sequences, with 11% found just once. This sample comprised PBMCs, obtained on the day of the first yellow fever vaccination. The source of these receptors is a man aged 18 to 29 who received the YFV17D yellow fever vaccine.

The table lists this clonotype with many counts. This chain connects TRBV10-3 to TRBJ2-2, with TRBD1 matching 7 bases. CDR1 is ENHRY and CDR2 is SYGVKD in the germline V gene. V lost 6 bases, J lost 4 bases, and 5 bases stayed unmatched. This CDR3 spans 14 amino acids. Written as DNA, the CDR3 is TGTGCCATCAGAAGACAGGGTGCCACCGGGGAGCTGTTTTTT. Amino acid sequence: CAIRRQGATGELFF.

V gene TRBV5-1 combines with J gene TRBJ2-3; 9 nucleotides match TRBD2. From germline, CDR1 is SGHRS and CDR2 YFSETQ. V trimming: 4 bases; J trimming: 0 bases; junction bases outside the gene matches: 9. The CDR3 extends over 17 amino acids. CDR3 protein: CASSILAGAPSTDTQYF. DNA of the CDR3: TGCGCCAGCAGCATACTAGCGGGTGCCCCTAGCACAGATACGCAGTATTTT.

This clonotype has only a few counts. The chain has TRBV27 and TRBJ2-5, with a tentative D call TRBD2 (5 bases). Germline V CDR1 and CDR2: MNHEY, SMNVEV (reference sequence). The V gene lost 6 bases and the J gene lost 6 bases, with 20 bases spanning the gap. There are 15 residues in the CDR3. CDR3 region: CASSATNLAPQTQYF. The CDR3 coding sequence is TGTGCCAGCAGCGCGACAAACCTAGCCCCCCAGACCCAGTACTTC.

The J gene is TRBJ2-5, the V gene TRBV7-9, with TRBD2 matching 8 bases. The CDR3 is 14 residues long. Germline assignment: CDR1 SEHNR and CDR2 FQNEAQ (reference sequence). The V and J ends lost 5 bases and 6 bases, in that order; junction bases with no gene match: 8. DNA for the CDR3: TGTGCCAGCAGCCCGGGGGGGACGCCGCAGACCCAGTACTTC. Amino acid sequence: CASSPGGTPQTQYF.

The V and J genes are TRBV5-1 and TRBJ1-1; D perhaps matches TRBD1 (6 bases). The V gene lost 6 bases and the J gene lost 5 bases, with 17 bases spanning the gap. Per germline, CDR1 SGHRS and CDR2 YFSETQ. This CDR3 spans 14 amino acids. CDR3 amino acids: CASMPSARGTEAFF. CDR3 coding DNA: TGCGCCAGCATGCCATCGGCGAGGGGGACTGAAGCTTTCTTT.

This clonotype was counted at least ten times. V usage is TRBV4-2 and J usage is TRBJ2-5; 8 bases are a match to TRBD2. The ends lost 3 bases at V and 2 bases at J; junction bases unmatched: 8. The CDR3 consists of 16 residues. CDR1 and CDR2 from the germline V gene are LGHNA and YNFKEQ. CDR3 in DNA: TGTGCCAGCAGCCAGGAACTAGCGGTTATACAAGAGACCCAGTACTTC. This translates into CASSQELAVIQETQYF.

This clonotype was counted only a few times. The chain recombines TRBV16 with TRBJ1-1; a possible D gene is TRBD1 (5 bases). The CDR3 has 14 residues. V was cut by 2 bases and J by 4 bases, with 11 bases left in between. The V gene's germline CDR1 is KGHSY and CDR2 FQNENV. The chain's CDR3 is CASSQQGRGTEAFF. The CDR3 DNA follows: TGTGCCAGCAGCCAACAGGGTAGGGGCACTGAAGCTTTCTTT.

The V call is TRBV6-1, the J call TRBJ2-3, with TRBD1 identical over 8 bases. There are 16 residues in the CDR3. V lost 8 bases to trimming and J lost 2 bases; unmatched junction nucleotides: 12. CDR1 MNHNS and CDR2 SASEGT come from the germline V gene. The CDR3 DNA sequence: TGTGCCAGCTCGACTTTGGGACAGGAGTTCACAGATACGCAGTATTTT. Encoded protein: CASSTLGQEFTDTQYF.

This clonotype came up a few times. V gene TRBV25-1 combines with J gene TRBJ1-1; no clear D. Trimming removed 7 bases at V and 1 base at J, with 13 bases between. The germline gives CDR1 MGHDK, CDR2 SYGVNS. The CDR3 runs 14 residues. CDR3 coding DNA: TGTGCCAGCACAGACTACACGACGAACACTGAAGCTTTCTTT. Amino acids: CASTDYTTNTEAFF. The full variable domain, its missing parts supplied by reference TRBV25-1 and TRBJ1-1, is EADIYQTPRYLVIGTGKKITLECSQTMGHDKMYWYQQDPGMELHLIHYSYGVNSTEKGDLSSESTVSRIRTEHFPLTLESARPSHTSQYLCASTDYTTNTEAFFGQGTRLTVV.

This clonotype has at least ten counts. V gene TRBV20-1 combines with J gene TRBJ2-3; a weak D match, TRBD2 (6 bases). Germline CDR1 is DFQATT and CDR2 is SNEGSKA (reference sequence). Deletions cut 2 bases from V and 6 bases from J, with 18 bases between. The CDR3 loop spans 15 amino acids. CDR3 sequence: CSARRDGGLVDTQYF. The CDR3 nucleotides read TGCAGTGCTAGACGGGACGGGGGATTAGTGGATACGCAGTATTTT.

CDR3 bases: TGCGCCAGCAGCCAAGCTGGTGGGGCGGGGGAGCAGTACTTC. This encodes CASSQAGGAGEQYF. The chain recombines TRBV4-3 with TRBJ2-7; maybe TRBD2 (6 bases). With 1 base removed from V and 7 bases from J, the gap between germline ends came to 14 bases. Germline V gene lookup returns CDR1 LGHNA and CDR2 YSLEER. The CDR3 spans 14 residues.

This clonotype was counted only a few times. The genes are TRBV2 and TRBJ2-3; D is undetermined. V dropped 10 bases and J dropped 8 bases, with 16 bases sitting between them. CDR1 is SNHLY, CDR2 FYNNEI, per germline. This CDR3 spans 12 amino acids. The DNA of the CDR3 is TGTGCCACCAGCCCAGGACCGGGTACGCAGTATTTT. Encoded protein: CATSPGPGTQYF.

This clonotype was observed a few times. The CDR3 nucleotides read TGCGCCAGCAGCCGACTTGTAGGGGGAAGCACAGATACGCAGTATTTT. Protein sequence: CASSRLVGGSTDTQYF. This rearrangement joins TRBV4-1 to TRBJ2-3; a possible D gene is TRBD1 (6 bases). Germline CDR1 is MGHRA and CDR2 is YSYEKL. The CDR3 contains 16 residues. Trimming stripped 4 bases from V and 0 bases from J, with 14 bases between.

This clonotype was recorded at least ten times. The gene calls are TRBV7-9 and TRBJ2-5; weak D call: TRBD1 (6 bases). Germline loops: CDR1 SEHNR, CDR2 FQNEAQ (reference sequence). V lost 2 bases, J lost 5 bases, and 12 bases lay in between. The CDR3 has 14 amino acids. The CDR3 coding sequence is TGTGCCAGCAGCTTATCGCCCAGGGGTGAGACCCAGTACTTC. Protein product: CASSLSPRGETQYF.

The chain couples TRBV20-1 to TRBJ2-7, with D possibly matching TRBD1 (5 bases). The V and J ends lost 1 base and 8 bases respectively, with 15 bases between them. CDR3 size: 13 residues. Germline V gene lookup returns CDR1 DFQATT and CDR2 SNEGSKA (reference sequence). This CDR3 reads CSARGRWGNKQYF. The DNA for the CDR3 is TGCAGTGCTAGAGGGCGGTGGGGCAATAAGCAGTACTTC.

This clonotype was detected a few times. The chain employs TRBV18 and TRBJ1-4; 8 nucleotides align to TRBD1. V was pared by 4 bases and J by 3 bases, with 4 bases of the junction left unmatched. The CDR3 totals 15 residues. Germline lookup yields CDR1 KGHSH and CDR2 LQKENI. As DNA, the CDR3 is TGTGCCAGCTCACAAGGGACAGGCTCTAATGAAAAACTGTTTTTT. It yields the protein CASSQGTGSNEKLFF.

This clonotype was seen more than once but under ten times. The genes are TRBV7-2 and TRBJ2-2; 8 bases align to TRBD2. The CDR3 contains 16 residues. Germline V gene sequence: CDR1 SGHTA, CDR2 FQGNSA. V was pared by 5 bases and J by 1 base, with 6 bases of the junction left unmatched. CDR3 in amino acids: CASSRPGGWNTGELFF. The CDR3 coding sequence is TGTGCCAGCAGCCGGCCGGGGGGGTGGAACACCGGGGAGCTGTTTTTT.

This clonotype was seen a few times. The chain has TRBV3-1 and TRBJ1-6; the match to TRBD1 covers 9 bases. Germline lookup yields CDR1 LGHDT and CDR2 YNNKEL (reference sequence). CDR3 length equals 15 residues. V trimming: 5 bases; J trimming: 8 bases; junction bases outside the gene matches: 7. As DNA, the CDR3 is TGTGCCAGCAGCTCCCGGACAGGGGCGGATTCACCCCTCCACTTT. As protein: CASSSRTGADSPLHF.

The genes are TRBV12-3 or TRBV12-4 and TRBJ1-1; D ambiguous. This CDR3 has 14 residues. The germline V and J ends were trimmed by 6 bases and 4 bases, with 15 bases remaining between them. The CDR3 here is CASRPREVGTEAFF. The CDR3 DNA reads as TGTGCCAGCAGGCCTCGGGAGGTGGGCACTGAAGCTTTCTTT.

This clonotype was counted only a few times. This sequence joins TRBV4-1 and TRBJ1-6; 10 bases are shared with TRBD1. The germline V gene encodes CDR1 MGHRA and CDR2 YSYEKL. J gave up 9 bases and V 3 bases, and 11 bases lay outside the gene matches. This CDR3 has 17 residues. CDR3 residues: CASSHGARDRGLSPLHF. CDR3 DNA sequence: TGCGCCAGCAGCCATGGGGCGCGTGACAGGGGGCTTTCACCCCTCCACTTT.

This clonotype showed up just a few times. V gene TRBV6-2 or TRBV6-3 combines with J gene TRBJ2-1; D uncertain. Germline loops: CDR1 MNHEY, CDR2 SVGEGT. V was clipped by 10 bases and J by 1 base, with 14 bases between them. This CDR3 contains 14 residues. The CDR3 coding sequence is TGTGCCACCATTTGGGCACGGTCCTACAATGAGCAGTTCTTC. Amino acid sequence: CATIWARSYNEQFF.

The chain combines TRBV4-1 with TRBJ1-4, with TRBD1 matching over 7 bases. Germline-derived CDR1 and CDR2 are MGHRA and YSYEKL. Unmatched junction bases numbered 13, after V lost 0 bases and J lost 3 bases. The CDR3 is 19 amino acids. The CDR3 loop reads CASSQESRQGRFPNEKLFF. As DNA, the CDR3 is TGCGCCAGCAGCCAAGAGAGTCGACAGGGACGGTTTCCTAATGAAAAACTGTTTTTT.

Written as DNA, the CDR3 is TGTGCCAGCACCCCTTCCTCTGTAAACTATGGCTACACCTTC. Translation: CASTPSSVNYGYTF. This chain uses TRBV6-2 or TRBV6-3 with TRBJ1-2; no clear D. This CDR3 has 14 amino acids. Trimming left V 7 bases short and J 2 bases short, with 14 bases between. Germline V gene data show CDR1 as MNHEY and CDR2 as SVGEGT.

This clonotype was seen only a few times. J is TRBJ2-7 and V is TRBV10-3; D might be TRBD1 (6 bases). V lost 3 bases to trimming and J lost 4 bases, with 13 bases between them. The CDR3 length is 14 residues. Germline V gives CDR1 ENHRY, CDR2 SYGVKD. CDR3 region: CAISEGDGQYEQYF. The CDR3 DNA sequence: TGTGCCATCAGTGAAGGGGACGGACAGTACGAGCAGTACTTC.